The clone carrying this TCR beta chain was detected only a few times. The target antigen is unknown. The sample originates from a study of T cells in Graves' hyperthyroidism and ophthalmopathy. Study summary: Peripheral blood draws took place at initial diagnosis, ahead of any treatment.

RNA transcripts served as the template for amplifying TCR beta CDR3 regions. First-round RT-PCR of the TCR CDR3 relied on the HTBI primer set. MiXCR was run by TCRdb on the multiplex PCR reads, yielding one entry per CDR3 protein. Found here are around 380,000 distinct CDR3 sequences, 13% of them singletons; the top ten hold 20% to 25%. Findings and limits, study-wide: In the blood, most expanded thyroid clonotypes above 0.001 appeared as well.

The ends were cut back, 4 bases at V and 0 bases at J, with 15 bases in the middle. Germline V gives CDR1 DFQATT, CDR2 SNEGSKA (reference sequence). CDR3 size: 15 residues. Disease duration under 2 months; hyperthyroidism patients were aged 18 to 65. This TCR was sampled from a young man with Graves' hyperthyroidism that later progressed to Graves' ophthalmopathy. The chain has TRBV20-1 and TRBJ2-5, with a possible D match to TRBD1 (5 bases). Sequencing input: blood. The CDR3 DNA reads as TGCAGTGCTACAGACAGCTCTACCAACCAAGAGACCCAGTACTTC. It codes for CSATDSSTNQETQYF.